The 18 T cell receptor beta chains in this list originate from one sample, sequenced in a study of cytomegalovirus exposure and HLA in healthy donors. Both 60 Vbeta primers and 13 Jbeta primers went into the PCR. Some clones are missing from TCRdb's copy, which holds only in-frame ones; the method was immunoSEQ multiplex PCR. The sample has over 150,000 clones, 80% seen once. Sequencing used PBMCs. Receptors were obtained from a man younger than 45 in good health and CMV-seropositive.

Only one count was recorded for this clone. CDR3 nucleotides: TGTGCCAGTAGCGGGAGGGCCGGGGAGACCCAGTACTTC. Protein: CASSGRAGETQYF. This chain links TRBV19 with TRBJ2-5, with 8 bases aligning to TRBD2. The CDR3 length is 13 residues. In germline, CDR1 is LNHDA, CDR2 SQIVND (reference sequence). The ends lost 6 bases at V and 5 bases at J; junction bases unmatched: 5.

The chain recombines TRBV5-5 with TRBJ2-2; D remains ambiguous. With 2 bases removed from V and 8 bases from J, the gap between germline ends came to 4 bases. This CDR3 has 11 amino acids. The germline gives CDR1 SGHKS, CDR2 YYEKEE (reference sequence). CDR3 DNA: TGTGCCAGCAGCTTTTCGGGGGAGCTGTTTTTT. Translating gives CASSFSGELFF.

The chain uses TRBV7-8 and TRBJ1-2; D not resolved. The CDR3 loop spans 14 amino acids. V lost 4 bases, J lost 9 bases, and 18 bases lay in between. In germline, CDR1 is SGHVS, CDR2 FQNEAQ. CDR3 protein: CASSSGRAGLSYTF. The CDR3 coding sequence is TGTGCCAGCAGCTCCGGGCGGGCAGGACTTAGCTACACCTTC.

The chain has TRBV5-1 and TRBJ1-2; tentative D call: TRBD1 (5 bases). Between the trimmed V and J ends, which lost 0 bases and 5 bases, there was a span of 14 bases. The CDR3 consists of 15 residues. Looked up from germline, CDR1 is SGHRS and CDR2 is YFSETQ. DNA of the CDR3: TGCGCCAGCAGCTTGGTAGCACAGGAGAATTATGGCTACACCTTC. As protein: CASSLVAQENYGYTF.

The chain recombines TRBV2 with TRBJ1-1, with TRBD1 identical over 8 bases. CDR1 SNHLY and CDR2 FYNNEI come from the germline V gene. There are 15 residues in the CDR3. Trimming cost V 8 bases and J 3 bases; bases outside gene matches: 11. The CDR3 DNA sequence: TGTGCCAGCGGGGACAGGCCTTATGTAGACACTGAAGCTTTCTTT. This sequence encodes CASGDRPYVDTEAFF.

This clone turned up a few times. The chain employs TRBV7-6 and TRBJ1-1; TRBD1 is a possible D gene (5 bases). Trimming removed 2 bases at V and 1 base at J, with 11 bases between. The length of the CDR3 is 15 residues. Germline CDR1 is SGHVS and CDR2 is FNYEAQ. CDR3 loop: CASSLFPGENTEAFF. CDR3 nucleotide sequence: TGTGCCAGCAGCTTATTCCCGGGGGAGAACACTGAAGCTTTCTTT.

The chain combines TRBV6-5 with TRBJ2-1; 8 bases fit TRBD1. Germline V gives CDR1 MNHEY, CDR2 SVGAGI. With 2 bases clipped from V and 8 bases from J, the junction kept 5 bases outside the gene matches. CDR3 length equals 14 residues. The DNA for the CDR3 is TGTGCCAGCAGTTACCCGACAGGGGCGGATGAGCAGTTCTTC. It codes for CASSYPTGADEQFF.

This clone was seen more than once but under ten times. The genes are TRBV9 and TRBJ2-5, with a weak D call TRBD1 (5 bases). There are 14 residues in the CDR3. V was trimmed by 4 bases and J by 0 bases, leaving 10 bases between them. CDR1 is SGDLS, CDR2 YYNGEE, per germline. The CDR3 coding sequence is TGTGCCAGCAGCACCGACAGCTACCAAGAGACCCAGTACTTC. Its translation is CASSTDSYQETQYF.

The CDR3 DNA is TGTGCCAGCAGCTTAACAGCGGGACGAGAGACCCAGTACTTC. Encoded protein: CASSLTAGRETQYF. The V and J genes are TRBV7-3 and TRBJ2-5; TRBD2 matches at 7 bases. CDR3 length: 14 amino acids. Trimming removed 0 bases from V and 4 bases from J; junction bases left unmatched: 2. CDR1 is SGHTA, CDR2 FQGTGA, per germline.

The rearrangement joins TRBV15 to TRBJ2-1; tentative D call: TRBD1 (6 bases). V lost 0 bases to trimming and J lost 7 bases, with 16 bases between them. Germline V gene data show CDR1 as LNHNV and CDR2 as YYDKDF (reference sequence). The CDR3 consists of 16 residues. CDR3 residues: CATSRDRNRVGNEQFF. As DNA, the CDR3 is TGTGCCACCAGCAGAGATCGAAACAGGGTTGGGAATGAGCAGTTCTTC.

The chain recombines TRBV30 with TRBJ2-7; the match to TRBD2 covers 13 bases. The CDR3 contains 15 residues. Trimming took 3 bases from V and 6 from J; bases not matched to a gene: 8. CDR1 GTSNPN and CDR2 SVGIG come from the germline V gene (reference sequence). In DNA form, the CDR3 reads TGTGCCTGGAGCGTGGCAGGACTAGCGGGAGTCGAGCAGTACTTC. This gives the protein CAWSVAGLAGVEQYF.

The gene calls are TRBV2 and TRBJ2-7; 7 bases match TRBD1. The CDR3 spans 15 residues. CDR1 and CDR2 (germline): SNHLY, FYNNEI. Losses at the gene ends were 6 bases for V and 3 bases for J; bases not matched to a gene: 11. DNA of the CDR3: TGTGCCAGCAGGGCAGTAAACAGGGGAAGCTACGAGCAGTACTTC. It encodes CASRAVNRGSYEQYF.

Details on this clone: A read error may produce the germline difference seen at one junction end. V and J are TRBV7-9 and TRBJ2-3, with TRBD2 matching over 10 bases. CDR1 and CDR2 from the germline V gene are SEHNR and FQNEAQ (reference sequence). This CDR3 region has 15 residues. This CDR3 is CSSSLERTSGDTQYF. CDR3 coding DNA: TGTTCCAGCAGCTTAGAGAGGACTAGCGGAGATACGCAGTATTTT. Full variable domain (rest looked up from reference TRBV7-9 and TRBJ2-3): DTGVSQNPRHKITKRGQNVTFRCDPISEHNRLYWYRQTLGQGPEFLTYFQNEAQLEKSRLLSDRFSAERPKGSFSTLEIQRTEQGDSAMYLCSSSLERTSGDTQYFGPGTRLTVL.

The V and J genes are TRBV5-1 and TRBJ1-1; the D is unclear. V lost 1 base, J lost 5 bases, and 21 bases lay in between. The germline gives CDR1 SGHRS, CDR2 YFSETQ. CDR3 length equals 17 residues. CDR3 nucleotides: TGCGCCAGCAGCTTGTCTACAGCCTCGGACGGGAAAACTGAAGCTTTCTTT. It yields the protein CASSLSTASDGKTEAFF.

The rearrangement uses TRBV11-2 and TRBJ1-2; 8 nucleotides align to TRBD1. The CDR3 runs 17 residues. V shed 5 bases and J 7 bases; nucleotides not matched to a gene: 18. Germline values: CDR1 SGHAT, CDR2 FQNNGV. The CDR3 DNA follows: TGTGCCAGCAGCGCCTGGGACAGGCTGCGGGAGTCGTCTGGCTACACCTTC. Translation: CASSAWDRLRESSGYTF.

The V and J genes are TRBV5-6 and TRBJ2-2; weak D call: TRBD2 (6 bases). Germline CDR1 and CDR2: SGHDT and YYEEEE. The CDR3 is 19 residues long. V was clipped by 1 base and J by 1 base, with 20 bases between them. CDR3 bases: TGTGCCAGCAGCTTGTACCCCCCCCACCTAGCGAGGAACACCGGGGAGCTGTTTTTT. Translating gives CASSLYPPHLARNTGELFF.

The J gene is TRBJ2-7, the V gene TRBV19; 11 positions agree with TRBD2. The CDR3 totals 15 residues. Germline V lookup: CDR1 LNHDA, CDR2 SQIVND (reference sequence). Germline trimming cut 4 bases from V and 6 bases from J; bases unmatched to any gene: 8. CDR3 region: CASSTGLAGRSEQYF. In DNA form, the CDR3 reads TGTGCCAGTAGTACCGGACTAGCGGGTCGTAGCGAGCAGTACTTC.

The gene calls are TRBV7-9 and TRBJ2-5, with 10 bases identical to TRBD2. Trimming removed 2 bases from V and 2 bases from J; junction bases left unmatched: 8. Germline V gives CDR1 SEHNR, CDR2 FQNEAQ (reference sequence). The CDR3 length is 17 residues. CDR3 DNA: TGTGCCAGCAGCTTAAAGCGGGGGGGCCTGGGACAAGAGACCCAGTACTTC. It translates to CASSLKRGGLGQETQYF.